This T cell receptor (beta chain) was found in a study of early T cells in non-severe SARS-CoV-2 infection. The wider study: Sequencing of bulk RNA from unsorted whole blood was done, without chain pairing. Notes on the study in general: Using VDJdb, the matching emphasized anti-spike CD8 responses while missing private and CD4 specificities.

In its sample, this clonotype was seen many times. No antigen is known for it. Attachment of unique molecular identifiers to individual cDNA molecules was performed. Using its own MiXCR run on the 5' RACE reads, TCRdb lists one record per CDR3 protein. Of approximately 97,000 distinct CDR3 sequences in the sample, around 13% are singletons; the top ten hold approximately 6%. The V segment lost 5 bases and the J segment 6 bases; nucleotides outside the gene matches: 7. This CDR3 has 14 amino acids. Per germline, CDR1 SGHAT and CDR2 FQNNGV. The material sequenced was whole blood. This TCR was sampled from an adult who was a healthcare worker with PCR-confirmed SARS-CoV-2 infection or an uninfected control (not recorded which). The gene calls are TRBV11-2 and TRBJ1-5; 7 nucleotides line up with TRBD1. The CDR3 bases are TGTGCCAGCAGCAGGACAGGTTATGGTCAGCCCCAGCATTTT. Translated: CASSRTGYGQPQHF.